This TCR beta chain was profiled in a study of shared clonotypes between healthy human individuals. The V gene's germline CDR1 is MGHRA and CDR2 YSYEKL. The CDR3 extends over 16 amino acids. Trimming pared 0 bases from V and 8 bases from J, leaving 17 bases between. Donors, without exception, were Caucasian adults residing in Nashville, Tennessee. The input for sorted-subset replicate PCRs was around 200 ng DNA, 30,000 or so T cell genomes. Measured with immunoSEQ multiplex PCR; TCRdb has only the in-frame clones, and not every one. The sample contains around 940,000 clones, around three quarters of which appear only once.

Specimen: memory CD4+ T cells sorted from blood. This sample's subset: CD45RA-negative fraction. The origin of this receptor is a young man in good health. The V gene is TRBV4-1, the J gene TRBJ1-3, with a tentative D call TRBD1 (6 bases). The CDR3 loop is CASSQESGTTMDTIYF. Here the CDR3 DNA reads TGCGCCAGCAGCCAAGAATCAGGGACAACCATGGACACCATATATTTT.